This T cell receptor beta chain was observed in a study of blood T cell repertoires in COVID-19 (dated by TCRdb to 2018 to 2020). Background for the entire study: Samples covering the acute and convalescent phases of COVID-19 were provided by collaborators in the United States, Italy and Spain. The prospective study material was composed of cDNA or gDNA derived from T cells, B-cell-depleted T cells, or PBMCs. Deeply sampled blood TCRbeta repertoires from subjects exposed to, actively infected with, or recovered from COVID-19 were included in the dataset. The repertoires were released in a freely available public database meant as a resource for research on the immune response to SARS-CoV-2. The samples were drawn from two sources: the first 160 participants of the ongoing ImmuneRACE study, and 1,000 to 1,500 subjects contributed by 6 global collaborators. A de-identified subject ID, COVID-19 status, age in years and sex were almost always included in the sample metadata. Where available, HLA class I and class II types were taken from metadata supplied by the sample provider and were not determined by assay-based typing. Broader findings and caveats from the paper: How much clinical and demographic metadata was included differed by source and by participant, and the metadata was provided uncurated.

Whole blood was collected in K2EDTA tubes by collaborating institutions according to the institutions' own protocols. For TCRbeta analysis, collaborator samples were shipped as frozen whole blood, as isolated PBMCs, or as DNA extracted from either sample type. Notes on this clone: Its antigen is currently not known. Per-base quality was not reported, and no clone a single base away is much larger than it.

TCRbeta CDR3 regions were amplified from genomic DNA using the immunoSEQ Assay, a bias-controlled multiplex PCR. As for how the authors treated the data: The number of nucleated cells in each sample was estimated by amplification of reference gene primers within the assay. Sequence reads were collapsed and filtered to measure the absolute abundance of every unique TCRbeta CDR3 rearrangement. For each sample, productive Simpson clonality was calculated by taking the square root of Simpson's diversity index across productive rearrangements. The clones in this table, taken by TCRdb from immuneACCESS, are in-frame only. Not every clone is retained; where verified, under half of the shortfall comes from an unresolved V gene, and the cause of the rest is unknown. The D gene and trimming were derived from the DNA, and the V and J assignments and clone size from that table. The sample yields some 64,000 clones; roughly 80% were counted once. The ten largest clones add up to roughly a fifth of the sample.

From cysteine to phenylalanine, the CDR3 is 15 amino acids long. Only the CDR3 part of the read is kept: 45 bases, read in frame from the first base. Looking up the germline V gene yields CDR1 MRHNA and CDR2 SNTAGT. The junction carries 12 bases between V and J, which are trimmed by 0 bases and 5 bases respectively. The material sequenced was peripheral blood. The chain was built from TRBV6-4 and TRBJ2-3; TRBD2 is possibly the D segment (7 matching bases). The sequence was collected from a man older than 75 with active or convalescent COVID-19. The bases are TGTGCCAGCAGTGACTCGGCGGGGGCAAGAGATACGCAGTATTTT. This sequence encodes CASSDSAGARDTQYF.